This T cell receptor beta chain stems from a study of T cell responses to AZD1222 COVID-19 vaccine. Study-wide findings and caveats: The peak T cell response came first, and repertoires were sampled only after it. Increases in Spike-specific TCR breadth and depth were seen after two AZD1222 doses.

Notes on this clone: The antigen remains unidentified.

Measured with immunoSEQ multiplex PCR; TCRdb has only the in-frame clones, and not every one. The repertoire has over 100,000 clones, approximately 90% of them found once; the top ten carry under 3%. This CDR3 spans 13 amino acids. Germline V gene sequence: CDR1 ENHRY, CDR2 SYGVKD. V lost 0 bases, J lost 8 bases, and 10 bases lay in between. The sequence came from an adult who received the AZD1222 COVID-19 vaccine. The chain carries TRBV10-3 and TRBJ1-2, with no clear D. The source was peripheral blood, collected 28 days after the second AZD1222 dose. The CDR3 DNA sequence: TGTGCCATCAGTGAGTCCTTCCTCGGAGGCTACACCTTC. It encodes CAISESFLGGYTF.